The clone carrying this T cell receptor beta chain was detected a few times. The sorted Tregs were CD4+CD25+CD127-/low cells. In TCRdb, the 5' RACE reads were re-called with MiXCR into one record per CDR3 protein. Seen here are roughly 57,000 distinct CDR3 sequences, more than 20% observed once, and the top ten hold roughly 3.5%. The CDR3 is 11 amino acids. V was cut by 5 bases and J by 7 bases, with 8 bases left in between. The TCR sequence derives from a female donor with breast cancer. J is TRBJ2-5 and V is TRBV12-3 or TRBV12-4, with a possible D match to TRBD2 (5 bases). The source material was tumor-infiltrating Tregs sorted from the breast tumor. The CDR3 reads CASSRGWTQYF. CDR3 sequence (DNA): TGTGCCAGCAGTCGGGGATGGACCCAGTACTTC.